One and the same sample provided the 32 T cell receptor beta chains below, sequenced in a study of Graves' ophthalmopathy and Graves' hyperthyroidism. Scientists amplified the TCR beta CDR3 regions from RNA transcripts. After a first-round RT-PCR with HTBI primers, a second-round multiplex PCR was run. TCRdb re-derived calls from the multiplex PCR reads in MiXCR, one entry per CDR3 protein. The data hold 600,000 to 650,000 distinct CDR3 sequences, with over 20% observed a single time. Sequenced material: peripheral blood. The receptors derive from a woman under 30 with stable Graves' hyperthyroidism. Some clones in this sample may be carry-over from other donors' samples.

This clonotype has at least ten counts. V and J are TRBV12-3 or TRBV12-4 and TRBJ2-7; 11 bases are shared with TRBD1. The trim removed 5 bases at V and 0 bases at J, leaving 3 bases unmatched. The CDR3 consists of 15 residues. CDR3 in amino acids: CASSEGQGGSYEQYF. The CDR3 nucleotides are TGTGCCAGCAGTGAGGGACAGGGGGGCTCCTACGAGCAGTACTTC.

About this clonotype itself: A much larger clone lies a single base off, so this may be a read error. The chain combines TRBV6-1 with TRBJ1-5; D possibly corresponds to TRBD1 (5 bases). Germline CDR1 and CDR2: MNHNS and SASEGT. CDR3 length: 13 amino acids. CDR3 coding DNA: TGTGCCGGCAGTCCTCAGGGCAATCAGCCCCAGCAGTTT. Translation gives CAGSPQGNQPQQF.

This clonotype was found many times. The chain employs TRBV20-1 and TRBJ2-5; D possibly corresponds to TRBD2 (6 bases). V lost 4 bases and J 0 bases, leaving 9 bases between the germline ends. The CDR3 runs 13 residues. Germline CDR1 and CDR2: DFQATT and SNEGSKA (reference sequence). The CDR3 DNA reads as TGCAGTGCTACTGGGGACTACCAAGAGACCCAGTACTTC. Amino acids: CSATGDYQETQYF.

This clonotype has a count of ten or more. The V call is TRBV7-2, the J call TRBJ1-1; D is unclear. The V gene's germline CDR1 is SGHTA and CDR2 FQGNSA. Trimming shortened V by 3 bases and J by 2 bases, and 13 bases separated the two germline ends. The CDR3 loop spans 15 amino acids. CDR3 in amino acids: CASSLGGWVNTEAFF. CDR3 sequence (DNA): TGTGCCAGCAGCTTGGGAGGGTGGGTAAACACTGAAGCTTTCTTT.

In this sample, this clonotype turned up a few times. The chain employs TRBV6-4 and TRBJ1-1; weak D call: TRBD1 (6 bases). With 5 bases removed from V and 6 bases from J, the gap between germline ends came to 13 bases. The CDR3 is made up of 13 amino acids. Per the germline V gene, CDR1 is MRHNA and CDR2 is SNTAGT. The CDR3 reads CASSPRGIAEAFF. In DNA, the CDR3 is TGTGCCAGCAGTCCCAGGGGTATAGCTGAAGCTTTCTTT.

The V gene is TRBV6-2 or TRBV6-3, the J gene TRBJ1-3; D is unresolved. V dropped 6 bases and J dropped 0 bases, with 24 bases sitting between them. This CDR3 is built from 19 residues. CDR1 and CDR2 (germline): MNHEY, SVGEGT. The CDR3 sequence is CASSLVGASTDLSGNTIYF. The CDR3 DNA is TGTGCCAGCAGCCTCGTCGGCGCCTCGACTGATCTCTCTGGAAACACCATATATTTT.

This clonotype was detected many times. In DNA form, the CDR3 reads TGCAGTGCTAGGGCCCCGAACCAAGAGACCCAGTACTTC. This translates into CSARAPNQETQYF. The chain carries TRBV20-1 and TRBJ2-5; no clear D. The CDR3 is 13 amino acids. From germline, CDR1 is DFQATT and CDR2 SNEGSKA (reference sequence). Trimming shortened V by 3 bases and J by 0 bases, and 8 bases separated the two germline ends.

This clonotype was seen ten or more times. The CDR3 loop is CASSLGNQETQYF. DNA of the CDR3: TGTGCCAGCAGCTTAGGCAACCAAGAGACCCAGTACTTC. The chain has TRBV11-2 and TRBJ2-5; D is unclear. This CDR3 has 13 amino acids. CDR1 SGHAT and CDR2 FQNNGV come from the germline V gene. The V and J ends lost 1 base and 0 bases respectively, with 3 bases between them.

In its sample, this clonotype was seen many times. This rearrangement joins TRBV5-5 to TRBJ1-2, with 7 bases that match TRBD1. Germline V gene data show CDR1 as SGHKS and CDR2 as YYEKEE (reference sequence). The trim removed 3 bases at V and 1 base at J, leaving 9 bases unmatched. The CDR3 length is 16 residues. This CDR3 reads CASSWGQSTLNYGYTF. The CDR3 nucleotides are TGTGCCAGCAGCTGGGGACAGTCTACCCTTAACTATGGCTACACCTTC.

This chain connects TRBV12-3 or TRBV12-4 to TRBJ1-1, with D maybe TRBD1 (5 bases). V gave up 7 bases and J gave up 2 bases, with 14 bases separating them. The CDR3 extends over 14 amino acids. The chain's CDR3 is CASNIQASNTEAFF. For the CDR3, the DNA is TGTGCCAGCAATATACAGGCATCTAACACTGAAGCTTTCTTT.

Many counts were recorded for this clonotype. This sequence joins TRBV12-5 and TRBJ2-5, with D unclear. Germline CDR1 is LGHNT and CDR2 is FRNRAP. The CDR3 has 12 amino acids. Between the trimmed V and J ends, which lost 4 bases and 2 bases, there was a span of 5 bases. CDR3 amino acids: CASGCAQETQYF. The CDR3, as DNA: TGTGCTAGTGGTTGTGCACAAGAGACCCAGTACTTC.

This clonotype was counted at least ten times. This chain links TRBV24-1 with TRBJ1-5; D is unclear. The CDR3 sequence is 13 residues long. The V gene's germline CDR1 is KGHDR and CDR2 SFDVKD. V lost 1 base and J lost 2, with 2 bases in between. The CDR3 coding sequence is TGTGCCACCAGTGATTTCGGCAATCAGCCCCAGCATTTT. Protein sequence: CATSDFGNQPQHF.

The chain is built from TRBV20-1 and TRBJ1-6; D is possibly TRBD1 (5 bases). Germline V CDR1 and CDR2: DFQATT, SNEGSKA (reference sequence). The CDR3 runs to 14 residues. The germline V and J ends were trimmed by 0 bases and 6 bases, with 9 bases remaining between them. The chain's CDR3 is CSARDQGSNSPLHF. The CDR3 nucleotides are TGCAGTGCTAGAGACCAGGGATCTAATTCACCCCTCCACTTT.

This clonotype was seen at least ten times. This chain joins TRBV12-3 or TRBV12-4 and TRBJ1-1; D not resolved. V was cut by 6 bases and J by 6 bases, with 11 bases left in between. CDR3 length: 12 residues. CDR3 sequence (DNA): TGTGCCAGCAGCATTAACGGGGCTGAAGCTTTCTTT. This encodes CASSINGAEAFF.

This sequence joins TRBV5-1 and TRBJ1-1; possibly TRBD1 for D (6 bases). The CDR3 length is 14 residues. In germline, CDR1 is SGHRS, CDR2 YFSETQ. V gave up 5 bases and J gave up 0 bases, with 11 bases separating them. This CDR3 reads CASRPGHMNTEAFF. For the CDR3, the DNA is TGCGCCAGCAGACCGGGACATATGAACACTGAAGCTTTCTTT.

The J gene is TRBJ1-2, the V gene TRBV29-1; D may be TRBD1 (6 bases). The germline V and J ends were trimmed by 0 bases and 3 bases, with 14 bases remaining between them. The CDR3 spans 15 residues. CDR1 is SQVTM and CDR2 is ANQGSEA in the germline V gene. Here the CDR3 DNA reads TGCAGCGTTGAAGAGACGACAGGCTTGGACTATGGCTACACCTTC. Amino acids: CSVEETTGLDYGYTF. Supplemented by reference TRBV29-1 and TRBJ1-2, the full variable domain reads SAVISQKPSRDICQRGTSLTIQCQVDSQVTMMFWYRQQPGQSLTLIATANQGSEATYESGFVIDKFPISRPNLTFSTLTVSNMSPEDSSIYLCSVEETTGLDYGYTFGSGTRLTVV.

In this sample, this clonotype turned up many times. This chain links TRBV7-6 with TRBJ2-5; 9 bases map to TRBD1. CDR1 SGHVS and CDR2 FNYEAQ come from the germline V gene. Germline trimming cut 5 bases from V and 5 bases from J; bases unmatched to any gene: 6. CDR3 length: 14 residues. The CDR3 bases are TGTGCCAGCAGCACCGGACAGGGGAGCGAGACCCAGTACTTC. Translating it yields CASSTGQGSETQYF.

This chain links TRBV6-1 with TRBJ1-1; D is unresolved. Deletions cut 0 bases from V and 7 bases from J, with 9 bases between. Germline CDR1 MNHNS, CDR2 SASEGT. This CDR3 has 13 residues. CDR3 in amino acids: CASSEAFGCEAFF. DNA of the CDR3: TGTGCCAGCAGTGAAGCGTTCGGGTGTGAAGCTTTCTTT.

This clonotype was found many times. The chain carries TRBV7-9 and TRBJ1-6, with D perhaps matching TRBD1 (5 bases). Looked up from germline, CDR1 is SEHNR and CDR2 is FQNEAQ (reference sequence). Trimming took 5 bases from V and 7 from J, leaving 15 bases between them. This CDR3 has 15 residues. In DNA, the CDR3 is TGTGCCAGCAGCCCCGGGACCCAAAGGAATTCACCCCTCCACTTT. Amino acid sequence: CASSPGTQRNSPLHF. Combining the CDR3 with reference TRBV7-9 and TRBJ1-6 gives the whole variable domain DTGVSQNPRHKITKRGQNVTFRCDPISEHNRLYWYRQTLGQGPEFLTYFQNEAQLEKSRLLSDRFSAERPKGSFSTLEIQRTEQGDSAMYLCASSPGTQRNSPLHFGNGTRLTVT.

The rearrangement joins TRBV27 to TRBJ1-1; a possible D gene is TRBD1 (5 bases). The ends were cut back, 9 bases at V and 0 bases at J, with 20 bases in the middle. The CDR3 has 16 residues. Germline V gene sequence: CDR1 MNHEY, CDR2 SMNVEV (reference sequence). CDR3 sequence: CASYPPGAGMNTEAFF. DNA of the CDR3: TGTGCCAGTTACCCTCCCGGGGCGGGTATGAACACTGAAGCTTTCTTT.

This clonotype has just a few counts. This sequence joins TRBV6-2 or TRBV6-3 and TRBJ2-7; D unclear. This CDR3 has 12 amino acids. V was pared by 5 bases and J by 3 bases, with 8 bases between. Per germline, CDR1 MNHEY and CDR2 SVGEGT. The CDR3 DNA sequence: TGTGCCAGCAGTCTACAGCTCTACGAGCAGTACTTC. Its translation is CASSLQLYEQYF.

The V call is TRBV15, the J call TRBJ1-2; unclear D gene. Trimming took off 2 bases at V and 8 bases at J, with 6 bases between the two ends. CDR1 is LNHNV, CDR2 YYDKDF, per germline (reference sequence). The CDR3 is 11 amino acids. This CDR3 reads CATSRKQGYTF. CDR3 DNA: TGTGCCACCAGCAGAAAACAGGGCTACACCTTC.

This clonotype was seen repeatedly, ten times or more. The CDR3 bases are TGTGCCAGCAGTTTGACGGCCCTCTACGAGCAGTACTTC. This gives the protein CASSLTALYEQYF. The V gene is TRBV27, the J gene TRBJ2-7; unclear D gene. With 3 bases removed from V and 3 bases from J, the gap between germline ends came to 9 bases. Per germline, CDR1 MNHEY and CDR2 SMNVEV (reference sequence). The CDR3 contains 13 residues.

Concerning this clonotype: A much larger clone lies a single base off, so this may be a read error. The chain joins TRBV3-1 to TRBJ1-1, with D unresolved. This CDR3 contains 13 residues. Germline CDR1 is LGHDT and CDR2 is YNNKEL (reference sequence). The CDR3 loop is CASSQELNTKAFF. The DNA of the CDR3 is TGTGCCAGCAGCCAAGAGCTGAACACTAAAGCTTTCTTT.

The V gene is TRBV9, the J gene TRBJ1-2, with D tentatively TRBD1 (6 bases). The CDR3 extends over 16 amino acids. CDR1 SGDLS and CDR2 YYNGEE come from the germline V gene. V dropped 4 bases and J dropped 1 base, with 17 bases sitting between them. The CDR3 DNA reads TGTGCCAGCAGCCCTTACGGACAGCCTAATAACTATGGCTACACCTTC. It yields the protein CASSPYGQPNNYGYTF.

This clonotype appeared many times. The chain carries TRBV6-5 and TRBJ1-1; possibly TRBD1 for D (5 bases). Per germline, CDR1 MNHEY and CDR2 SVGAGI. Between the trimmed V and J ends, which lost 6 bases and 2 bases, there was a span of 16 bases. The CDR3 length is 15 residues. This CDR3 is CASRPTGNTNTEAFF. The CDR3 nucleotides are TGTGCCAGCAGGCCCACAGGAAACACTAACACTGAAGCTTTCTTT.

The chain recombines TRBV6-2 or TRBV6-3 with TRBJ2-7, with D possibly TRBD2 on 5 matching bases. Germline CDR1 reads MNHEY; CDR2 reads SVGEGT. V lost 0 bases and J lost 2, with 14 bases in between. This CDR3 has 16 residues. This CDR3 is CASSYSPDWKTYEQYF. The CDR3, as DNA: TGTGCCAGCAGTTACTCCCCGGACTGGAAGACCTACGAGCAGTACTTC.

The rearrangement uses TRBV9 and TRBJ2-3, with D possibly matching TRBD2 (6 bases). This CDR3 is built from 13 residues. The V and J ends lost 7 bases and 8 bases respectively, with 17 bases between them. CDR1 is SGDLS, CDR2 YYNGEE, per germline. CDR3 nucleotide sequence: TGTGCCAGCGTTCGGGGGTCCGTAGGTACGCAGTATTTT. Its protein product is CASVRGSVGTQYF.

This clonotype was observed at least ten times. The chain employs TRBV3-1 and TRBJ2-2, with D possibly matching TRBD2 (6 bases). The germline V gene encodes CDR1 LGHDT and CDR2 YNNKEL (reference sequence). V lost 2 bases and J 6 bases, leaving 16 bases between the germline ends. The CDR3 is 16 amino acids. DNA for the CDR3: TGTGCCAGCAGCCAAAGGGACTTCCTCGAGGCCGGGGAGCTGTTTTTT. This gives the protein CASSQRDFLEAGELFF.

Concerning this clonotype: One base away lies a much larger clone, so this may be a sequencing read error. The chain links TRBV10-3 to TRBJ2-3, with D perhaps matching TRBD1 or TRBD2 (5 bases each). Germline CDR1 ENHRY, CDR2 SYGVKD. The V end was cut by 4 bases, the J end by 6 bases, with 14 bases between. The CDR3 contains 14 residues. This CDR3 reads CAISAGTISDTQYF. The CDR3, as DNA: TGTGCCATCAGTGCGGGGACGATTTCGGATACGCAGTATTTT.

This clonotype has ten or more counts. The chain is built from TRBV5-1 and TRBJ2-7; 8 bases agree with TRBD1. The CDR3 is made up of 14 amino acids. Per germline, CDR1 SGHRS and CDR2 YFSETQ. The junction had 9 bases not matched to a gene; V was cut back by 5 bases and J by 5 bases. The CDR3 sequence: CASRAGGFIDEQYF. CDR3 coding DNA: TGCGCCAGCAGAGCAGGGGGCTTCATCGACGAGCAGTACTTC. The whole variable domain, remainder taken from reference TRBV5-1 and TRBJ2-7, is KAGVTQTPRYLIKTRGQQVTLSCSPISGHRSVSWYQQTPGQGLQFLFEYFSETQRNKGNFPGRFSGRQFSNSRSEMNVSTLELGDSALYLCASRAGGFIDEQYFGPGTRLTVT.

There are many counts of this clonotype. The chain recombines TRBV7-9 with TRBJ2-5; D assignment may be TRBD1 or TRBD2 (5 bases each). The V gene's germline CDR1 is SEHNR and CDR2 FQNEAQ (reference sequence). The length of the CDR3 is 13 residues. Trimming removed 5 bases from V and 4 bases from J, with 11 bases in between. CDR3 DNA sequence: TGTGCCAGCAGCCAGCAGGGACCAGAGACCCAGTACTTC. It is translated as CASSQQGPETQYF.